This TCR beta chain was captured in a study of cytomegalovirus exposure and HLA in healthy donors. Across the whole study: An analysis done earlier identified more than 100 million unique TCR beta sequences from about 179 million T cells.

PCR amplification relied on 60 Vbeta primers (plus 13 Jbeta primers). Per the study methods: Later analysis identified tens of millions of unique TCR beta chains, roughly 11 million shared. Repertoires were generated with immunoSEQ multiplex PCR, while TCRdb's copy carries only in-frame clones and drops some. V, J and clone size reflect that table, while D and trimming were determined from the DNA. The data contain about 170,000 clones, 77% of them seen just once; the ten biggest clones take up roughly 1.4%. After removal of 2 bases from V and 2 bases from J, the junction contained 6 bases not matched to a gene. The germline V gene has CDR1 SGHTS and CDR2 YDEGEE. The length of the CDR3 is 15 residues. General study results and limits: Sequencing likely generated an artifact that appeared as a cluster of highly shared sequence variants. Another analysis was done later, and it associated around 16,000 TCR beta sequences with HLA alleles at 0.05 false discovery rate.

In its sample, this clone was seen once. Its cognate antigen is unknown. The chain couples TRBV5-8 to TRBJ2-7; 8 nucleotides match TRBD2. The specimen was PBMCs. The clonotype originates from a woman in her 30s in good health and CMV-seropositive. The CDR3 coding sequence is TGTGCCAGCAGCTTCCCCGGGGGGGGGACCTACGAGCAGTACTTC. It translates to CASSFPGGGTYEQYF.